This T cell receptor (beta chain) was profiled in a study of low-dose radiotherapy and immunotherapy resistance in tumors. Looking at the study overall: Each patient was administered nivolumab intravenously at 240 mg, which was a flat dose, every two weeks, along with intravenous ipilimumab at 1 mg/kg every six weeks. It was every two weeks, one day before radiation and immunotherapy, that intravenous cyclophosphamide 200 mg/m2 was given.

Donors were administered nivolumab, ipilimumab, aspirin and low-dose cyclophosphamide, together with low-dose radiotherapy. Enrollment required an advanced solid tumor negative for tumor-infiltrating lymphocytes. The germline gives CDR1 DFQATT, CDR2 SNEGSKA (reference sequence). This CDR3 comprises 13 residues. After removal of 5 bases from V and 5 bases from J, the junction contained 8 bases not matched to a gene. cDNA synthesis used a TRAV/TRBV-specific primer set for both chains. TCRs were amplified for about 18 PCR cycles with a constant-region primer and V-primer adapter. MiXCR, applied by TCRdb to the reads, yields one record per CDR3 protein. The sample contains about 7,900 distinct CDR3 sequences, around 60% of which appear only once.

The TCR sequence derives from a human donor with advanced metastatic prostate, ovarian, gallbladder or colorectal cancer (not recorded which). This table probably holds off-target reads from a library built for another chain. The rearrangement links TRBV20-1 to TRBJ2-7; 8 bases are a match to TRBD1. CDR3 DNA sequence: TGCAGTGCTCCGGACAGGGCCTGGGACGAGCAGTACTTC. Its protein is CSAPDRAWDEQYF.